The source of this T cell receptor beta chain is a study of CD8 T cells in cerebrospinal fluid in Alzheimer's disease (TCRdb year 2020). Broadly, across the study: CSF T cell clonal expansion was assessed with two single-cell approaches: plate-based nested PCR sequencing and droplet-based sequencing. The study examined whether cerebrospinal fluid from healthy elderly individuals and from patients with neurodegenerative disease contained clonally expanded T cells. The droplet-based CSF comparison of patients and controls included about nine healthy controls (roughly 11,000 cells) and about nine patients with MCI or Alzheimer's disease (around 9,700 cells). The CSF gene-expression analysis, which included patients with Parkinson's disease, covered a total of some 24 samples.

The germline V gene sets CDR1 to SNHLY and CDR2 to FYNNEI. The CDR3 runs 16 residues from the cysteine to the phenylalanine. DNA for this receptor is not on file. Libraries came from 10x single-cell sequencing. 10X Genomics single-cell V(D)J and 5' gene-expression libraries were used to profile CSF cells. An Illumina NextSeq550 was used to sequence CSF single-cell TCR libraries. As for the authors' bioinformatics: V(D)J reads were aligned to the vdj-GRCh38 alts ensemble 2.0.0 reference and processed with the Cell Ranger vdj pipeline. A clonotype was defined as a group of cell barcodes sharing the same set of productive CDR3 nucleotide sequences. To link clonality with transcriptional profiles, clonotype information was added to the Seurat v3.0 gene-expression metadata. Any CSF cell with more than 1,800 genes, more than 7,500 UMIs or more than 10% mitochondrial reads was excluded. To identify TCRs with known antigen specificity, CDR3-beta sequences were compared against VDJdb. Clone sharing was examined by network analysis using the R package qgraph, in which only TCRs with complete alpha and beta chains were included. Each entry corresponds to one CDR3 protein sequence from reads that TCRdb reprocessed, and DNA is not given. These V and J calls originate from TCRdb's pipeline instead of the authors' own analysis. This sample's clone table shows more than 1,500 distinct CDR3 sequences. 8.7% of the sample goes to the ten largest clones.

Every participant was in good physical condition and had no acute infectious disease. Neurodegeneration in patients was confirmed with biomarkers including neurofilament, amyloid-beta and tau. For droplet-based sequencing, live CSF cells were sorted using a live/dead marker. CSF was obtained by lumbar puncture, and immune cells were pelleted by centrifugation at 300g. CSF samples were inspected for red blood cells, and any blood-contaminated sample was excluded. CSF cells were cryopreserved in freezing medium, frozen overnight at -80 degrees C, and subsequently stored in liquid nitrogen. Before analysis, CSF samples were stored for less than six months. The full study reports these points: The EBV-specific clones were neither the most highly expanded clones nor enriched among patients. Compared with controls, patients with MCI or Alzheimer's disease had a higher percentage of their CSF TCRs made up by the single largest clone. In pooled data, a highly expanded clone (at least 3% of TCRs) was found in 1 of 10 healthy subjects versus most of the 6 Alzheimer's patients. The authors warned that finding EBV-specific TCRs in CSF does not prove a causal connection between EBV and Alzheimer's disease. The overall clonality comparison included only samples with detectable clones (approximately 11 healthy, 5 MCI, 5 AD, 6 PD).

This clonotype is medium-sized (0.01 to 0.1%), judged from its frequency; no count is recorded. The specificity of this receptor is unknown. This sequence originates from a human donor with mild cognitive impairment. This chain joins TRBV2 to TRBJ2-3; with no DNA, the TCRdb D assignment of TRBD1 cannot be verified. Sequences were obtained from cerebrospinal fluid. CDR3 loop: CASSEYGIGGEDTQYF.